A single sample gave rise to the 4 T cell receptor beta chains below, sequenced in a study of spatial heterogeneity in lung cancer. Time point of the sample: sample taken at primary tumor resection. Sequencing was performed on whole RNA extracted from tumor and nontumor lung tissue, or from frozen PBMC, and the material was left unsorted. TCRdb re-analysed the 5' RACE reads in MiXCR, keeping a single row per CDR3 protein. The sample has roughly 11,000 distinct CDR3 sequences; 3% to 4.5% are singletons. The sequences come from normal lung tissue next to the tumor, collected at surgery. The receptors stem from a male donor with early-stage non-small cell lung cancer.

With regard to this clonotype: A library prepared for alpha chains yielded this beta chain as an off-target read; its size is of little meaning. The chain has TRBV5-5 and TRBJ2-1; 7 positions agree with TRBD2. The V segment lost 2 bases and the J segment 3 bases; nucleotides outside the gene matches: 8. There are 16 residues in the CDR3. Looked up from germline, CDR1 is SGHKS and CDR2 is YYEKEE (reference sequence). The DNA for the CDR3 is TGTGCCAGCAGCTTTGACGGGGGGTTTAACTACAATGAGCAGTTCTTC. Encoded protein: CASSFDGGFNYNEQFF. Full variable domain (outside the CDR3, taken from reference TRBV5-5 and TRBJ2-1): DAGVTQSPTHLIKTRGQQVTLRCSPISGHKSVSWYQQVLGQGPQFIFQYYEKEERGRGNFPDRFSARQFPNYSSELNVNALLLGDSALYLCASSFDGGFNYNEQFFGPGTRLTVL.

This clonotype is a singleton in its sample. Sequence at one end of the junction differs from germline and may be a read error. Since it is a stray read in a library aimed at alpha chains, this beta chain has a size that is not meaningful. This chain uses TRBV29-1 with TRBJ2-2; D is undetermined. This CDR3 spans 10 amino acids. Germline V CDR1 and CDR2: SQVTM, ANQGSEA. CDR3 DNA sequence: TGCAGCGTTTACACCGTGGAGCTGTTTTTT. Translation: CSVYTVELFF.

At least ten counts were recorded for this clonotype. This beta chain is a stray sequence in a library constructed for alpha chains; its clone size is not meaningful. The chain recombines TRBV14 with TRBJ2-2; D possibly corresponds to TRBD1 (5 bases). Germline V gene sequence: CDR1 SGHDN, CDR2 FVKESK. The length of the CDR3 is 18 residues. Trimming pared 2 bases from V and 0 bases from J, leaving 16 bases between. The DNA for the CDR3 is TGTGCCAGCAGCCAACCCGCTTTCCAGGGCTCGAACACCGGGGAGCTGTTTTTT. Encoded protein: CASSQPAFQGSNTGELFF. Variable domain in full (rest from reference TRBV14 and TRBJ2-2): EAGVTQFPSHSVIEKGQTVTLRCDPISGHDNLYWYRRVMGKEIKFLLHFVKESKQDESGMPNNRFLAERTGGTYSTLKVQPAELEDSGVYFCASSQPAFQGSNTGELFFGEGSRLTVL.

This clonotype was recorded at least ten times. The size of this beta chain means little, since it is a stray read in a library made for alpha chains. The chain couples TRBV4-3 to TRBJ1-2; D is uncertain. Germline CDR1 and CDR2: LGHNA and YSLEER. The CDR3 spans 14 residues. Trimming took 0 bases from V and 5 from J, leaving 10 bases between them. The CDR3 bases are TGCGCCAGCAGCCAAGATAGGCTGGGATATGGCTACACCTTC. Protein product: CASSQDRLGYGYTF.